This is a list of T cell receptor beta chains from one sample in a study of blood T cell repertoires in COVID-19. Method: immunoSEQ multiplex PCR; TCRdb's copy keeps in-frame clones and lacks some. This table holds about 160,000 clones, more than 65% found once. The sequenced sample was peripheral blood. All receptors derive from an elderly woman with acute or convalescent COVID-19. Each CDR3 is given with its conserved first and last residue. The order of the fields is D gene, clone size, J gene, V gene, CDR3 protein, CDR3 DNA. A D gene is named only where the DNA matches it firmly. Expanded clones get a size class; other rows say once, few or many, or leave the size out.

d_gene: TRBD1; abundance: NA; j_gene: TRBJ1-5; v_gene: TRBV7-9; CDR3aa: CASSLTGQSNQPQHF; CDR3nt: TGTGCCAGCAGCCTGACGGGACAGTCGAATCAGCCCCAGCATTTT
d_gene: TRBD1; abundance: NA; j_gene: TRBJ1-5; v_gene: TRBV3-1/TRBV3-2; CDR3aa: CASSQQPGGDQPQHF; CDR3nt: TGTGCCAGCAGCCAACAGCCAGGGGGAGATCAGCCCCAGCATTTT
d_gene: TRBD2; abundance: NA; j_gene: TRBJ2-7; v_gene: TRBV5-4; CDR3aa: CASSLPWGGEQYF; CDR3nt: TGTGCCAGCAGCCTCCCATGGGGAGGGGAGCAGTACTTC
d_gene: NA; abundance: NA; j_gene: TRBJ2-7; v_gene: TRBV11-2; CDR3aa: CASILQLGVGGSYEQYF; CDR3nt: TGTGCCAGCATCCTACAGCTAGGGGTCGGGGGATCCTACGAGCAGTACTTC
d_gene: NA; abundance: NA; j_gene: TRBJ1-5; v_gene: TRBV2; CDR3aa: CASKKIHNSNQPQHF; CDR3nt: TGTGCCAGCAAAAAAATCCACAATAGCAATCAGCCCCAGCATTTT
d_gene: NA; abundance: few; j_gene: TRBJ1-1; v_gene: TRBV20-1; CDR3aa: CSARDTRAFF; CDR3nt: TGCAGTGCTAGAGACACTCGGGCTTTCTTT
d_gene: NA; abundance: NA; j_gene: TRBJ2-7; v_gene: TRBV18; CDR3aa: CASSPREGVEQYF; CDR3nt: TGTGCCAGCTCACCACGGGAAGGGGTCGAGCAGTACTTC
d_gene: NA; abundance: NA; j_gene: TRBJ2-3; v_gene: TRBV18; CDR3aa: CASSPLMEPDTQYF; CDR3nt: TGTGCCAGCTCACCATTGATGGAGCCAGATACGCAGTATTTT
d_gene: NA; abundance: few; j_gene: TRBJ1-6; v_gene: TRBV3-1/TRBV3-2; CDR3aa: CASSQEGTADWPLHF; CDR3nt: TGTGCCAGCAGCCAAGAAGGGACTGCTGATTGGCCCCTCCACTTT
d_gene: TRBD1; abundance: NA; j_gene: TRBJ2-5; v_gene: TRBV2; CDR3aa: CASRTRTGFQETQYF; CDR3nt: TGTGCCAGCAGAACACGGACAGGTTTCCAAGAGACCCAGTACTTC
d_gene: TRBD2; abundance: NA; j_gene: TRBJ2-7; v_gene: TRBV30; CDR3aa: CAWTVMSSGSSLYEQYF; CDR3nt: TGTGCCTGGACCGTGATGTCTAGCGGGTCCTCTCTCTACGAGCAGTACTTC
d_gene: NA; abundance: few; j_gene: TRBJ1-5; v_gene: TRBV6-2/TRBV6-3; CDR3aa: CASSPRTRGADGPQHF; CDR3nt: TGTGCCAGCAGTCCACGGACCCGGGGGGCCGATGGGCCCCAGCATTTT
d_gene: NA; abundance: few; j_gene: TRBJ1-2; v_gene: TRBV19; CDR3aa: CASTLTGGRTHYGYTF; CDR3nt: TGTGCCAGTACCCTAACGGGGGGCAGGACCCACTATGGCTACACCTTC
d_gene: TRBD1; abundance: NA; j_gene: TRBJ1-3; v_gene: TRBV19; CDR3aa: CASSTGASGNTIYF; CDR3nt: TGTGCCAGTTCGACAGGGGCCTCTGGAAACACCATATATTTT
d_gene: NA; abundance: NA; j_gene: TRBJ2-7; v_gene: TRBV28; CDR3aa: CASSNRISTYEQYF; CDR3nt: TGTGCCAGCAGCAACAGAATTTCAACCTACGAGCAGTACTTC
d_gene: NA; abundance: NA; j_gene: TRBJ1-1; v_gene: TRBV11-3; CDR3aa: CASSRRENTEAFF; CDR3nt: TGTGCCAGCAGCCGCAGGGAGAACACTGAAGCTTTCTTT
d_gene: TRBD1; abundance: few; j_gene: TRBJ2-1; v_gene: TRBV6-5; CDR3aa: CASSPGQGAYNEQFF; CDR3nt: TGTGCCAGCAGCCCGGGACAGGGGGCTTACAATGAGCAGTTCTTC
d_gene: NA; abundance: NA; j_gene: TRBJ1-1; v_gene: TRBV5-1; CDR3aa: CASSLQGHNTEAFF; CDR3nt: TGCGCCAGCAGCTTACAGGGTCACAACACTGAAGCTTTCTTT
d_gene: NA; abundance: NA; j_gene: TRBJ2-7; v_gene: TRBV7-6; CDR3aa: CASSLNIAGLYEQYF; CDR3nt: TGTGCCAGCAGCTTAAATATTGCGGGGCTCTACGAGCAGTACTTC
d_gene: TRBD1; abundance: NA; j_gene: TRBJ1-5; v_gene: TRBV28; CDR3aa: CASSPAGQGNQPQHF; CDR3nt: TGTGCCAGCAGTCCCGCGGGACAGGGGAACCAGCCCCAGCATTTT
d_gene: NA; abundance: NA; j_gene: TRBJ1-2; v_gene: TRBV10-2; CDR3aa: CASSESRGLPLYGYTF; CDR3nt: TGCGCCAGCAGTGAGTCGCGGGGGCTTCCCCTATATGGCTACACCTTC
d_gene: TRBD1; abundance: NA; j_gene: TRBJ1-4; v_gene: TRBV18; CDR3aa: CASSPGQGTNEKLFF; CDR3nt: TGTGCCAGCTCACCTGGACAGGGCACTAATGAAAAACTGTTTTTT
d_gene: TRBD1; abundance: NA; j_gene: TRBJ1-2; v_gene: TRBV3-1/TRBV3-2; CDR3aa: CASSQRTGGGYGYTF; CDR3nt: TGTGCCAGCAGCCAACGGACAGGGGGAGGTTATGGCTACACCTTC
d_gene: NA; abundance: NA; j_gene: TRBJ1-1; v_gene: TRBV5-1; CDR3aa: CASSQGANSNTEAFF; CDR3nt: TGCGCCAGCAGCCAAGGGGCGAATTCGAACACTGAAGCTTTCTTT
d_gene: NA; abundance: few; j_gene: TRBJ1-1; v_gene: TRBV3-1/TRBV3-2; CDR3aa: CASSQAPGQRNTEAFF; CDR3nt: TGTGCCAGCAGCCAAGCCCCGGGACAAAGGAACACTGAAGCTTTCTTT
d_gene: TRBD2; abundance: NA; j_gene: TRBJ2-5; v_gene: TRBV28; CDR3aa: CASSYAAGGPETQYF; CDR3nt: TGTGCCAGCAGTTATGCAGCGGGAGGGCCAGAGACCCAGTACTTC
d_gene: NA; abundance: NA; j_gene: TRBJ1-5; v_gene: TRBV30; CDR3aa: CAWSVQDDQPQHF; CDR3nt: TGTGCCTGGAGTGTACAGGATGATCAGCCCCAGCATTTT
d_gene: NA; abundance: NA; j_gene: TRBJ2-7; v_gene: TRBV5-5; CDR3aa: CASSPGGLYEQYF; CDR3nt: TGTGCCAGCAGCCCTGGAGGTCTCTACGAGCAGTACTTC
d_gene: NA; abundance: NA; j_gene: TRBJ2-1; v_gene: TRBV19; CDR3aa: CASSHRRRDAPGNEQFF; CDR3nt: TGTGCCAGTAGCCATAGGCGGAGGGACGCTCCCGGGAATGAGCAGTTCTTC
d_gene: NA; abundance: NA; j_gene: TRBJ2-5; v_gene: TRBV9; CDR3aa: CASSVVPAGKETQYF; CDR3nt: TGTGCCAGCAGCGTAGTACCAGCAGGGAAAGAGACCCAGTACTTC
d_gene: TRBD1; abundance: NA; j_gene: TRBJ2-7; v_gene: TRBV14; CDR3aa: CASRRTGIHEQYF; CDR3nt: TGTGCTAGCCGGAGGACAGGGATCCACGAGCAGTACTTC
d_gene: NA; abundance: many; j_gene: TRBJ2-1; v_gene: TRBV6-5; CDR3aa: CASSPGGSHEQFF; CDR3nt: TGTGCCAGCAGCCCAGGCGGGTCCCATGAGCAGTTCTTC
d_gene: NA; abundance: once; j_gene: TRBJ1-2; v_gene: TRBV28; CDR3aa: CASSTMNYGYTF; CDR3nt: TGTGCCAGCAGCACAATGAACTATGGCTACACCTTC
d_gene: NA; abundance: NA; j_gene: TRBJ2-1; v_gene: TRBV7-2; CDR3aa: CASSLGPGVGLANEQFF; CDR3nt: TGTGCCAGCAGCTTAGGCCCGGGGGTAGGCCTAGCCAATGAGCAGTTCTTC
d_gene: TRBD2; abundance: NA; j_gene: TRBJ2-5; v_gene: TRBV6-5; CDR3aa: CASRGDFWGETQYF; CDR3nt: TGTGCCAGCCGGGGGGACTTTTGGGGGGAGACCCAGTACTTC
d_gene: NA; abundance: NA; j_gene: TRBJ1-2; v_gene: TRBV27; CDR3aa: CASSPGLPLNYGYTF; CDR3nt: TGTGCCAGCAGTCCCGGACTACCACTTAACTATGGCTACACCTTC